Given below is one T cell receptor (beta chain) in context. Antigen specificity is unknown. Each cell subset's genomic DNA was divided evenly among several immunoSEQ plates. The table came from immunoSEQ multiplex PCR; TCRdb's copy has only in-frame clones and leaves some out. The sample includes about 1.5 million clones, approximately 97% of them seen just once. This specimen belongs to a study of shared clonotypes between healthy human individuals. Study observations and caveats: The generation probabilities recorded for non-shared clonotypes fell below those of clonotypes shared by all four donors. Only blood was sampled, and tissue TCR repertoires likely differ from blood ones.

Germline V gene data show CDR1 as LNHDA and CDR2 as SQIVND (reference sequence). The CDR3 is 13 residues long. The V gene lost 2 bases and the J gene lost 2 bases, with 7 bases spanning the gap. Sequencing was performed on naive CD4+ T cells sorted from blood. The subset is: CD45RA+ positively selected. This sequence joins TRBV19 and TRBJ2-7; D is unresolved. This clonotype was sampled from a man aged 25 to 40 in good health. The CDR3 is CASSITLTYEQYF. CDR3 coding DNA: TGTGCCAGTAGTATAACTCTTACCTACGAGCAGTACTTC.